The clone carrying this TCR beta chain was picked up a small number of times. The antigen is undetermined. The sample belongs to a study of beta chain features in type 1 diabetes. Overall study findings and caveats: A closer apparent resemblance between naive, central memory and Treg TCRB repertoires was seen in patients than in healthy donors. Patients and controls would be equally affected if PCR favored shorter templates. Patients with type 1 diabetes carried fewer insertions and had more deletions at their VDJ junctions. TCRB CDR3 length was moderately but significantly reduced in all four CD4+ subsets of Type 1 diabetes patients.

The ends were cut back, 5 bases at V and 4 bases at J, with 18 bases in the middle. Germline lookup yields CDR1 LNHDA and CDR2 SQIVND (reference sequence). This CDR3 is built from 15 residues. What was sequenced were expressed TCRB transcripts, since all of the isolated RNA had been reverse transcribed. Profiled with immunoSEQ multiplex PCR; TCRdb holds only in-frame clones, not every one. The repertoire includes 350,000 to 450,000 clones, around 12% of them detected once, and approximately 0.011% sits in the top ten. This chain links TRBV19 with TRBJ2-7; maybe TRBD2 (5 bases). This TCR came from a woman aged 18 to 35 with type 1 diabetes. What was sequenced was naive CD4+ T cells from blood. CDR3 amino acids: CASSPGVGSNYEQYF. For the CDR3, the DNA is TGTGCCAGTAGTCCAGGCGTAGGGAGCAATTACGAGCAGTACTTC.